One sample yielded the 23 T cell receptor beta chains listed below, sequenced in a study of T-cell reconstitution after alpha-beta-depleted transplantation in children. The authors prepared the TCRbeta library with unique molecular identifiers. TCRdb re-analysed the PCR reads in MiXCR, keeping a single row per CDR3 protein. The data show some 590,000 distinct CDR3 sequences, about 10% seen once. The material was PBMCs from the stem cell graft donor, obtained from the stem cell graft. The receptors derive from a human donor who donated a stem cell graft to a child with acute myeloid leukemia.

This clonotype was seen more than once but under ten times. The rearrangement joins TRBV20-1 to TRBJ2-3, with 7 bases fitting TRBD1. Looked up from germline, CDR1 is DFQATT and CDR2 is SNEGSKA (reference sequence). V was clipped by 0 bases and J by 1 base; unmatched bases: 4. CDR3 size: 15 residues. Here the CDR3 reads CSARDDRVRTDTQYF. The CDR3 DNA is TGCAGTGCTAGAGATGACAGGGTTCGCACAGATACGCAGTATTTT.

In this sample, this clonotype turned up a few times. The rearrangement joins TRBV14 to TRBJ2-7; D is uncertain. The germline gives CDR1 SGHDN, CDR2 FVKESK. The V end was cut by 4 bases, the J end by 7 bases, with 17 bases between. This CDR3 contains 14 residues. CDR3 sequence (DNA): TGTGCCAGCAGCCCCACCCTTGGGGTGGGAGAGCAGTACTTC. It yields the protein CASSPTLGVGEQYF.

This clonotype was recorded many times. This sequence joins TRBV7-9 and TRBJ2-7, with D uncertain. The CDR3 contains 14 residues. V lost 5 bases and J 2 bases, leaving 13 bases between the germline ends. Germline CDR1 SEHNR, CDR2 FQNEAQ (reference sequence). CDR3 region: CASSPSPRTYEQYF. The DNA for the CDR3 is TGTGCCAGCAGCCCCAGCCCGAGGACCTACGAGCAGTACTTC.

The genes are TRBV12-3 or TRBV12-4 and TRBJ1-1, with 7 bases matching TRBD1. The CDR3 loop spans 14 amino acids. V lost 5 bases to trimming and J lost 8 bases; unmatched junction nucleotides: 11. The CDR3 loop reads CASSLGQVGREAFF. In DNA, the CDR3 is TGTGCCAGCAGTCTTGGACAGGTAGGGAGAGAAGCTTTCTTT.

This clonotype was seen ten or more times. The chain recombines TRBV12-5 with TRBJ2-7; the D is unclear. The CDR3 has 13 amino acids. The germline gives CDR1 LGHNT, CDR2 FRNRAP. The V end lost 7 bases, the J end lost 0 bases, and 10 bases lay between the germline ends. The chain's CDR3 is CASEQEISYEQYF. In DNA form, the CDR3 reads TGTGCTAGTGAGCAGGAAATCTCCTACGAGCAGTACTTC.

This clonotype was found a few times. The chain carries TRBV6-1 and TRBJ1-1; 7 bases match TRBD1. Germline V gene sequence: CDR1 MNHNS, CDR2 SASEGT. CDR3 size: 13 residues. J lost 5 bases, V lost 6 bases, and 6 bases had no gene match. The chain's CDR3 is CASRVDRETEAFF. CDR3 nucleotides: TGTGCCAGCAGGGTAGACAGGGAAACTGAAGCTTTCTTT.

The chain links TRBV24-1 to TRBJ2-2; TRBD2 matches at 8 bases. Trimming cost V 3 bases and J 7 bases; bases outside gene matches: 9. The CDR3 runs 16 residues. Germline CDR1 KGHDR, CDR2 SFDVKD. Here the CDR3 DNA reads TGTGCCACCAGTGATCCCTCACTAGCGGAGGACGGGGAGCTGTTTTTT. This codes for CATSDPSLAEDGELFF.

The chain recombines TRBV7-6 with TRBJ2-5; a weak D match, TRBD1 (6 bases). The germline gives CDR1 SGHVS, CDR2 FNYEAQ. Trimming left V 5 bases short and J 9 bases short, with 19 bases between. There are 14 residues in the CDR3. The CDR3 loop reads CASSPQGIKKAQYF. Here the CDR3 DNA reads TGTGCCAGCAGCCCACAGGGAATCAAGAAGGCCCAGTACTTC.

The chain joins TRBV7-3 to TRBJ2-7; 7 bases fit TRBD1. The ends lost 5 bases at V and 6 bases at J; junction bases unmatched: 13. Germline assignment: CDR1 SGHTA and CDR2 FQGTGA. The CDR3 is 15 amino acids. The CDR3 DNA follows: TGTGCCAGCAGCGACACAGATAGACAGGGAAGCGAGCAGTACTTC. The encoded protein is CASSDTDRQGSEQYF.

Turning to this clonotype: The CDR3 carries no conserved terminal phenylalanine or tryptophan, so it likely arises from a read error. It is unclear where the CDR3 begins or ends on the DNA, so no DNA is shown, and the CDR3 is as TCRdb lists it. The chain carries TRBV5-5 and TRBJ2-3; TRBD2, as called in the table, went unchecked against the DNA. The CDR3 comprises 12 residues, both ends counted. Germline CDR1 reads SGHKS; CDR2 reads YYEKEE (reference sequence). The CDR3 is CASSPTPGLAGH.

This chain connects TRBV5-1 to TRBJ2-5, with TRBD2 as a possible D gene (5 bases). The CDR3 runs 15 residues. Trimming removed 5 bases at V and 2 bases at J, with 16 bases between. Germline loops: CDR1 SGHRS, CDR2 YFSETQ. The CDR3 spells CASSVMPGSQETQYF. The CDR3 nucleotides are TGCGCCAGCAGTGTGATGCCGGGGTCACAAGAGACCCAGTACTTC. Combining the CDR3 with reference TRBV5-1 and TRBJ2-5 gives the whole variable domain KAGVTQTPRYLIKTRGQQVTLSCSPISGHRSVSWYQQTPGQGLQFLFEYFSETQRNKGNFPGRFSGRQFSNSRSEMNVSTLELGDSALYLCASSVMPGSQETQYFGPGTRLLVL.

This chain connects TRBV6-6 to TRBJ2-3; D unresolved. Trimming pared 1 base from V and 1 base from J, leaving 3 bases between. Germline V lookup: CDR1 MNHNY, CDR2 SVGAGI (reference sequence). The CDR3 spans 13 residues. The CDR3 DNA follows: TGTGCCAGCAGTTACTTTGGCACAGATACGCAGTATTTT. It yields the protein CASSYFGTDTQYF.

This clonotype has only a few counts. The chain uses TRBV5-6 and TRBJ2-3, with D perhaps matching TRBD2 (5 bases). Germline V CDR1 and CDR2: SGHDT, YYEEEE. The CDR3 is made up of 15 amino acids. V was cut by 2 bases and J by 0 bases, with 10 bases left in between. In DNA, the CDR3 is TGTGCCAGCAGCTTCGCGGGCCGCAGCACAGATACGCAGTATTTT. Translating it yields CASSFAGRSTDTQYF.

This clonotype was recorded a few times. The V and J genes are TRBV29-1 and TRBJ2-1, with D possibly being TRBD1 (6 bases). Germline lookup yields CDR1 SQVTM and CDR2 ANQGSEA. V was shortened by 0 bases and J by 0 bases, with 9 bases between the two germline ends. The CDR3 sequence is 15 residues long. The CDR3 here is CSVEDTGSSYNEQFF. CDR3 DNA: TGCAGCGTTGAAGATACAGGGAGCTCCTACAATGAGCAGTTCTTC.

In its sample, this clonotype was seen a few times. The V call is TRBV11-2, the J call TRBJ2-5, with D perhaps matching TRBD1 (6 bases). V lost 3 bases, J lost 5 bases, and 13 bases lay in between. The CDR3 sequence is 14 residues long. Germline CDR1 reads SGHAT; CDR2 reads FQNNGV. The CDR3 here is CASSFRTVLETQYF. DNA of the CDR3: TGTGCCAGCAGCTTCCGGACAGTTCTGGAGACCCAGTACTTC.

This clonotype came up many times. The chain combines TRBV4-2 with TRBJ2-7; 7 bases agree with TRBD1. This CDR3 comprises 16 residues. The V and J ends lost 1 base and 6 bases, in that order; junction bases with no gene match: 12. Germline V gene data show CDR1 as LGHNA and CDR2 as YNFKEQ. The CDR3 region has the DNA TGTGCCAGCAGCCAAGGTAGTGTTGAGGGGGCAGGCGAGCAGTACTTC. It codes for CASSQGSVEGAGEQYF.

Worth noting for this clonotype: A much larger clone lies a single base off, so this may be a read error. The chain joins TRBV5-6 to TRBJ2-7; D gene unclear. The CDR3 spans 13 residues. The V end was cut by 0 bases, the J end by 1 base, with 5 bases between. From germline, CDR1 is SGHDT and CDR2 YYEEEE. The CDR3 sequence is CASSLVLSYEQYF. The CDR3 bases are TGTGCCAGCAGCTTGGTCCTGTCCTACGAGCAGTACTTC.

The rearrangement joins TRBV7-9 to TRBJ2-5; 7 positions match TRBD2. Unmatched junction bases numbered 3, after V lost 5 bases and J lost 0 bases. CDR1 SEHNR and CDR2 FQNEAQ come from the germline V gene (reference sequence). CDR3 size: 14 residues. This chain's CDR3 is CASSTSANQETQYF. For the CDR3, the DNA is TGTGCCAGCAGCACTAGCGCGAACCAAGAGACCCAGTACTTC.

This clonotype was seen more than once but under ten times. The chain combines TRBV28 with TRBJ2-7; TRBD2 agrees at 11 bases. Germline assignment: CDR1 MDHEN and CDR2 SYDVKM. CDR3 length: 18 residues. The ends lost 6 bases at V and 3 bases at J; junction bases unmatched: 16. The CDR3 protein is CASRPEEIAGGKSYEQYF. The CDR3 nucleotides are TGTGCCAGCAGACCCGAGGAAATAGCGGGAGGGAAAAGCTACGAGCAGTACTTC. Based on the CDR3 plus reference TRBV28 and TRBJ2-7, the full variable domain is DVKVTQSSRYLVKRTGEKVFLECVQDMDHENMFWYRQDPGLGLRLIYFSYDVKMKEKGDIPEGYSVSREKKERFSLILESASTNQTSMYLCASRPEEIAGGKSYEQYFGPGTRLTVT.

This clonotype was counted many times. This rearrangement joins TRBV27 to TRBJ2-1; maybe TRBD2 (6 bases). Trimming removed 8 bases from V and 10 bases from J, with 18 bases in between. The CDR3 consists of 13 residues. The germline gives CDR1 MNHEY, CDR2 SMNVEV (reference sequence). The CDR3 loop reads CASGRLEIGEQFF. CDR3 coding DNA: TGTGCCAGCGGCAGACTAGAAATCGGAGAGCAGTTCTTC.

This clonotype was seen a handful of times. The CDR3 DNA reads as TGTGCCACCGGCGGGTCGGGGACCGGGGATCAGCCCCAGCATTTT. The encoded protein is CATGGSGTGDQPQHF. The J gene is TRBJ1-5, the V gene TRBV15, with D possibly TRBD1 on 5 matching bases. Trimming removed 8 bases from V and 5 bases from J, with 19 bases in between. CDR1 and CDR2 (germline): LNHNV, YYDKDF (reference sequence). This CDR3 region has 15 residues.

V and J are TRBV27 and TRBJ2-1, with D uncertain. Germline CDR1 MNHEY, CDR2 SMNVEV (reference sequence). Trimming shortened V by 8 bases and J by 7 bases, and 12 bases separated the two germline ends. This CDR3 has 12 residues. CDR3 DNA sequence: TGTGCCAGCGGCATTAGTAGGAATGAGCAGTTCTTC. Translating it yields CASGISRNEQFF.

The J gene is TRBJ1-4, the V gene TRBV29-1; no firm D call. The CDR3 loop spans 12 amino acids. V was trimmed by 6 bases and J by 8 bases, leaving 13 bases between them. Germline V gene data show CDR1 as SQVTM and CDR2 as ANQGSEA. CDR3 loop: CSVFRGSEKLFF. As DNA, the CDR3 is TGCAGCGTCTTCCGCGGATCAGAAAAACTGTTTTTT.